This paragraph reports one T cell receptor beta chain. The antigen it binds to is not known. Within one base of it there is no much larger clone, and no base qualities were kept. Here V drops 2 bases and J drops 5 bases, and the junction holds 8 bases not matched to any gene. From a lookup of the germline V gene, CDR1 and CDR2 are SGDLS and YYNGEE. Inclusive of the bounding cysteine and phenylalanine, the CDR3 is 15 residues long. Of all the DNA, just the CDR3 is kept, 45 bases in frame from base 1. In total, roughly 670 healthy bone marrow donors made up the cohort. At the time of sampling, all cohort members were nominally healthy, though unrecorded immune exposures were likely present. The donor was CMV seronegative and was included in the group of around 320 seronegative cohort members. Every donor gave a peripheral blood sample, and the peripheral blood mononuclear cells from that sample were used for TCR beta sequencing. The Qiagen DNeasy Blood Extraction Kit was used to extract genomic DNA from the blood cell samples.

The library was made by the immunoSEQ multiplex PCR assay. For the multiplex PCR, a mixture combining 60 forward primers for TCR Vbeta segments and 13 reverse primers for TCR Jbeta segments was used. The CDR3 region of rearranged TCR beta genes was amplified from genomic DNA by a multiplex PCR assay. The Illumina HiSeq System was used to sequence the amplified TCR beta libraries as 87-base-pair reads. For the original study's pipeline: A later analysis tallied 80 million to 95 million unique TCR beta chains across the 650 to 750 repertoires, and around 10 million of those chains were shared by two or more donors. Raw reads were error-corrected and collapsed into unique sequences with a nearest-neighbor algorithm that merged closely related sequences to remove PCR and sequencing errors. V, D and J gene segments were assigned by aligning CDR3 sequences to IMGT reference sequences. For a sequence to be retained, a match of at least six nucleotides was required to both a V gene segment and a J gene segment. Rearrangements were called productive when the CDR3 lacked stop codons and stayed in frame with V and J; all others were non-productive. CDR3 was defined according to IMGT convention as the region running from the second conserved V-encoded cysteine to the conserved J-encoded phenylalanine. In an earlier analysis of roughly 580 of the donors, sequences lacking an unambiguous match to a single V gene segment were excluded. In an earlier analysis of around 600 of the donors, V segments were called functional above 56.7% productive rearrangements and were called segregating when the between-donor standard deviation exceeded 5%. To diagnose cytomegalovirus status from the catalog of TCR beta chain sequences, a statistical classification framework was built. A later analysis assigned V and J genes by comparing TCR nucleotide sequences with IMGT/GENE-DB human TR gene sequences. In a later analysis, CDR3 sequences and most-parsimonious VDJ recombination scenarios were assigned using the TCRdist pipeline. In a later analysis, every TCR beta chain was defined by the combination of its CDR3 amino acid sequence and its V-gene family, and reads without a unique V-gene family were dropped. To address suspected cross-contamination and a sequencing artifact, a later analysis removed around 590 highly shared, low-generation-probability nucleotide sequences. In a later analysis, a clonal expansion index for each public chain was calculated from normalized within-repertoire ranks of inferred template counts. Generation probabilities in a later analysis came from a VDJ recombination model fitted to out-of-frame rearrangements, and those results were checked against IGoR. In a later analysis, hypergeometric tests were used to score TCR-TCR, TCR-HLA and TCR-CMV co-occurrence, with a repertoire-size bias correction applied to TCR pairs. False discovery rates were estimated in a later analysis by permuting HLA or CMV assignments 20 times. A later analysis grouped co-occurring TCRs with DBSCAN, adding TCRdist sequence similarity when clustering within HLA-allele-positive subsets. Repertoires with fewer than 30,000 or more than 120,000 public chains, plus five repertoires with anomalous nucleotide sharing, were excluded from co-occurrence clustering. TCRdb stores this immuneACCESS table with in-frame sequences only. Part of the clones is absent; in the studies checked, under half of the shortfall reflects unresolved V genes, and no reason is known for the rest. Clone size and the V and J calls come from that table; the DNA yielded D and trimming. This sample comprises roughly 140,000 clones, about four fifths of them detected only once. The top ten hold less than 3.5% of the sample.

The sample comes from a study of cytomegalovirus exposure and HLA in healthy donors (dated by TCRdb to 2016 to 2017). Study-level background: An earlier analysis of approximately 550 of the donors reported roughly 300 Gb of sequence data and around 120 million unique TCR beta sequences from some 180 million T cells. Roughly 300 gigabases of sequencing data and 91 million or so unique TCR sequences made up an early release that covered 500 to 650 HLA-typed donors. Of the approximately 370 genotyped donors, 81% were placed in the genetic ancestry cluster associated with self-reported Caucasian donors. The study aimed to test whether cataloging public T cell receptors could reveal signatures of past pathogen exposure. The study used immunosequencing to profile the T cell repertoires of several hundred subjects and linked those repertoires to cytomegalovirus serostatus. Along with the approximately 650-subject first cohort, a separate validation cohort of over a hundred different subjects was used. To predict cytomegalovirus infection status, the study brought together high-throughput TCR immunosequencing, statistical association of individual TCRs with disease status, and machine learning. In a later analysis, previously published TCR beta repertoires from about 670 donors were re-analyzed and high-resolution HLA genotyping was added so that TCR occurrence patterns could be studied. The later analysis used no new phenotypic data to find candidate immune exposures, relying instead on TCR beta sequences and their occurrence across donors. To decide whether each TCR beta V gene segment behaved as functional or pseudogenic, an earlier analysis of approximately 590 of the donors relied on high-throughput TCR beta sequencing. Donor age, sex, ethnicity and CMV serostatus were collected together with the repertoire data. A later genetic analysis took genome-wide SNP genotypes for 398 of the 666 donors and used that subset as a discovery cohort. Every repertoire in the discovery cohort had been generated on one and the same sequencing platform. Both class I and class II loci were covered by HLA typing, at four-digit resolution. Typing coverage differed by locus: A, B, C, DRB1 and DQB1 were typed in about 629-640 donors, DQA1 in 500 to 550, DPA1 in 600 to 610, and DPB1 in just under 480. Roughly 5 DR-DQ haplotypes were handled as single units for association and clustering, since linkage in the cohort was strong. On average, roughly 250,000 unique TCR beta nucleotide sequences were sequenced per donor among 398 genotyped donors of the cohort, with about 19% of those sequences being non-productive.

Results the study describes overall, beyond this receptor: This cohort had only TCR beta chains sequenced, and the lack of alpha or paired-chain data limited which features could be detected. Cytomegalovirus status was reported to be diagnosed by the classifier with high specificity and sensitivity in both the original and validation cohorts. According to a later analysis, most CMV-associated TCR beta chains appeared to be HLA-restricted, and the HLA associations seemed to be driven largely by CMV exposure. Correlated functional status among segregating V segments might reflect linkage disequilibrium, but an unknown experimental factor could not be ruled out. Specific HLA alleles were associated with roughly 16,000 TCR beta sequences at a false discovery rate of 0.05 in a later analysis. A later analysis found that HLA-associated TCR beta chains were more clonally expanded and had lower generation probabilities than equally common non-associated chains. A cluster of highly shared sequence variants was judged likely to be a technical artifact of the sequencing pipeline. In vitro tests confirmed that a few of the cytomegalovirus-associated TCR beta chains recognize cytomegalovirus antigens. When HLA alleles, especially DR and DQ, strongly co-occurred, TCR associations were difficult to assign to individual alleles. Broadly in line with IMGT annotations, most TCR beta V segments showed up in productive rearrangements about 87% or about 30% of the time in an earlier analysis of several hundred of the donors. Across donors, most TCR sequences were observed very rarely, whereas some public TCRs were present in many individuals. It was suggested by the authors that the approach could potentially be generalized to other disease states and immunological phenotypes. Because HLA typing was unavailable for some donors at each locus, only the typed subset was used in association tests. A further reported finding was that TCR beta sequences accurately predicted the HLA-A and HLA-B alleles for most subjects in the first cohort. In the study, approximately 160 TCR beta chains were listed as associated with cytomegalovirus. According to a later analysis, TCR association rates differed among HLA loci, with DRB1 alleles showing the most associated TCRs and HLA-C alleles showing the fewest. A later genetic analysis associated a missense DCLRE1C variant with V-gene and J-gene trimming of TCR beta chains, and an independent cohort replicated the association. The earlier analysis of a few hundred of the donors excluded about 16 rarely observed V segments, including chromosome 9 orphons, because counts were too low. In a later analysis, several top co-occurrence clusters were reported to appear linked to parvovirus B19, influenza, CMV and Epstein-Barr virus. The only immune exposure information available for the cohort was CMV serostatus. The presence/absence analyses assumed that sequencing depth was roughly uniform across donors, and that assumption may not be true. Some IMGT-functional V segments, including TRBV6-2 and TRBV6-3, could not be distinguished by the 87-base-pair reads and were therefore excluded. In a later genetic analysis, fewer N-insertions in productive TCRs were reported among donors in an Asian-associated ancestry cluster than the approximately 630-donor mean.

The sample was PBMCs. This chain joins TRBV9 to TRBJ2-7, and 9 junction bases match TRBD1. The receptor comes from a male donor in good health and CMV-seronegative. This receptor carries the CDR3 CASSVEGQGKDEQYF. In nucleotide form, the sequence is TGTGCCAGCAGCGTGGAGGGACAGGGAAAGGACGAGCAGTACTTC. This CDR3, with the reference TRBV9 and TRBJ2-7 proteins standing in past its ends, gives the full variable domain DSGVTQTPKHLITATGQRVTLRCSPRSGDLSVYWYQQSLDQGLQFLIQYYNGEERAKGNILERFSAQQFPDLHSELNLSSLELGDSALYFCASSVEGQGKDEQYFGPGTRLTVT.